This T cell receptor (beta chain) derives from a study of T cells in Graves' hyperthyroidism and ophthalmopathy. The CDR3 runs to 13 residues. Trimming pared 3 bases from V and 4 bases from J, leaving 8 bases between. The V gene's germline CDR1 is LGHDT and CDR2 YNNKEL (reference sequence). Ten or more counts support this clonotype. Amplified regions were TCR beta CDR3 sequences from RNA transcripts. The TCR CDR3 was amplified in a first-round RT-PCR using the HTBI primer set. TCRdb redid the calling of the multiplex PCR reads with MiXCR, one entry per CDR3 protein. The data show hundreds of thousands of distinct CDR3 sequences, around 13% seen once.

This chain joins TRBV3-1 and TRBJ2-3, with D tentatively TRBD2 (5 bases). This TCR was sampled from a woman between 45 and 60 years old with Graves' ophthalmopathy. The sample taken for sequencing was blood. CDR3 amino acids: CASSHPGADTQYF. The DNA of the CDR3 is TGTGCCAGCAGCCATCCCGGGGCAGATACGCAGTATTTT.